Listed below are T cell receptor beta chains from one sample, sequenced in a study of cytomegalovirus exposure and HLA in healthy donors. Measured with immunoSEQ multiplex PCR; TCRdb has only the in-frame clones, and not every one. The table lists approximately 260,000 clones, 80% to 90% of them singletons, with 1.5% to 2% in the top ten. Sequenced sample: PBMCs. All receptors come from a woman between 40 and 50 years old in good health and CMV-seropositive. CDR3s include the opening cysteine and the closing phenylalanine or tryptophan. Each record gives: CDR3 protein, CDR3 DNA, clone size, D gene, J gene, V gene. A D gene is named only where the DNA matches it firmly. Expanded clones get a size class; other rows say once, few or many, or leave the size out.

CASSLTTAGQGYGYTF | TGTGCCAGTAGCCTCACTACGGCGGGACAGGGCTATGGCTACACCTTC | . | TRBD1 | TRBJ1-2 | TRBV19
CASSLSGRPLEQYF | TGTGCCAGCAGCCTTAGCGGGAGGCCCCTTGAGCAGTACTTC | . | TRBD2 | TRBJ2-7 | TRBV6-6
CASSEDPAGLYNEQFF | TGTGCCAGCAGTGAAGACCCAGCGGGGCTTTACAATGAGCAGTTCTTC | . | TRBD2 | TRBJ2-1 | TRBV6-1
CSATTPTGHPF | TGCAGTGCTACGACTCCGACAGGCCATCCCTTT | . | . | TRBJ1-6 | TRBV20-1
CASSNTGTGVYNEQFF | TGTGCCAGCAGCAATACCGGGACAGGGGTCTACAATGAGCAGTTCTTC | once | TRBD1 | TRBJ2-1 | TRBV11-2
CASSIGTAQDYQPQHF | TGTGCCAGCAGCATTGGGACAGCCCAGGACTATCAGCCCCAGCATTTT | few | TRBD1 | TRBJ1-5 | TRBV7-8
CASSPTGLSGGYTF | TGTGCCAGCAGCCCAACAGGGCTCTCGGGTGGCTACACCTTC | . | . | TRBJ1-2 | TRBV7-2
CASSVRGGYYTF | TGTGCCAGCAGTGTCCGAGGGGGTTACTACACCTTC | . | . | TRBJ1-2 | TRBV25-1
CSVHRDRGNTEAFF | TGCAGCGTCCACAGGGACAGGGGAAACACTGAAGCTTTCTTT | . | TRBD1 | TRBJ1-1 | TRBV29-1
CASSEYSDRTYNSPLHF | TGTGCCAGCAGTGAATACTCCGACAGAACCTATAATTCACCCCTCCACTTT | once | . | TRBJ1-6 | TRBV25-1
CASGRDSYEQYF | TGTGCCAGCGGTCGGGACTCCTACGAGCAGTACTTC | . | . | TRBJ2-7 | TRBV2
CASSGPLAGVGEQFF | TGTGCCAGCAGCGGCCCACTAGCGGGAGTTGGTGAGCAGTTCTTC | . | TRBD2 | TRBJ2-1 | TRBV9
CASSVGAGNNEQFF | TGTGCCAGCAGCGTAGGGGCAGGAAACAATGAGCAGTTCTTC | few | . | TRBJ2-1 | TRBV9
CASSLTGVANEKLFF | TGCGCCAGCAGTTTGACAGGGGTGGCTAATGAAAAACTGTTTTTT | . | TRBD1 | TRBJ1-4 | TRBV5-1
CASSLGGSGRLNEQFF | TGTGCCAGCAGCTTAGGGGGTAGCGGGCGTCTCAATGAGCAGTTCTTC | . | TRBD2 | TRBJ2-1 | TRBV7-7
CASSLVGSGRNNEQFF | TGTGCCAGCAGCTTGGTTGGTAGCGGGAGGAACAATGAGCAGTTCTTC | . | TRBD2 | TRBJ2-1 | TRBV5-6
CAIRGDSTYGYTF | TGTGCCATCAGAGGGGACAGCACTTATGGCTACACCTTC | . | TRBD1 | TRBJ1-2 | TRBV10-3
CASSSRRSEQFF | TGTGCCAGCAGCTCGCGTCGGAGTGAGCAGTTCTTC | . | . | TRBJ2-1 | TRBV5-6
CATSRDKAQGYGYTF | TGTGCCACCAGCAGAGATAAAGCACAGGGGTATGGCTACACCTTC | . | TRBD1 | TRBJ1-2 | TRBV15
CASSRGGTNNEQFF | TGTGCCAGCTCTAGGGGGGGGACCAACAATGAGCAGTTCTTC | few | . | TRBJ2-1 | TRBV6-1
CASSQVLADSNAYNEQFF | TGCGCCAGCAGCCAAGTACTAGCGGATAGCAACGCCTACAATGAGCAGTTCTTC | . | TRBD2 | TRBJ2-1 | TRBV4-3
CASSPSGTGLANYGYTF | TGTGCCAGCTCACCATCCGGGACAGGCCTTGCTAACTATGGCTACACCTTC | . | TRBD1 | TRBJ1-2 | TRBV18
CASSLAWTGIEQYF | TGTGCCAGCAGCTTAGCCTGGACAGGGATCGAGCAGTACTTC | . | TRBD1 | TRBJ2-7 | TRBV11-2
CASSPGLAGVYETQYF | TGTGCCAGCAGCCCGGGGCTAGCGGGAGTCTATGAGACCCAGTACTTC | . | TRBD2 | TRBJ2-5 | TRBV11-3
CASSITGGYEQYF | TGTGCCAGTAGTATAACAGGGGGCTACGAGCAGTACTTC | . | TRBD1 | TRBJ2-7 | TRBV19
CASMGQLTSGVEQFF | TGTGCCAGCATGGGGCAACTGACTAGCGGGGTTGAGCAGTTCTTC | . | TRBD2 | TRBJ2-1 | TRBV27
CASSLQRADNEQFF | TGCGCCAGCAGCTTGCAGCGCGCCGACAATGAGCAGTTCTTC | . | . | TRBJ2-1 | TRBV5-1
CASSLVGQGLGAFF | TGTGCCAGCAGCTTGGTTGGCCAGGGGCTGGGAGCTTTCTTT | . | . | TRBJ1-1 | TRBV5-8
CASSLAGTSGKNTGELFF | TGTGCCAGCAGCTTAGCCGGGACTAGCGGCAAGAACACCGGGGAGCTGTTTTTT | . | TRBD2 | TRBJ2-2 | TRBV7-6
CASSPAGGYEQYF | TGTGCCAGCTCACCGGCGGGAGGGTACGAGCAGTACTTC | . | TRBD2 | TRBJ2-7 | TRBV18
CAISERRQGINTGELFF | TGTGCCATCAGTGAGCGAAGACAGGGGATCAACACCGGGGAGCTGTTTTTT | . | TRBD1 | TRBJ2-2 | TRBV10-3
CASSQEPQGFFSGNTIYF | TGTGCCAGCAGCCAAGAGCCTCAGGGTTTCTTCTCTGGAAACACCATATATTTT | . | . | TRBJ1-3 | TRBV4-2
CASSPGFALREFSYNEQFF | TGTGCCAGCAGCCCCGGATTCGCGTTGCGGGAGTTTTCCTACAATGAGCAGTTCTTC | . | TRBD2 | TRBJ2-1 | TRBV7-9
CASSLEAGGGGGTDTQYF | TGTGCCAGCAGTTTAGAGGCGGGGGGCGGGGGCGGGACAGATACGCAGTATTTT | . | TRBD2 | TRBJ2-3 | TRBV27
CASSLIGTFTYEQYF | TGTGCCAGCAGTTTAATCGGGACTTTTACCTACGAGCAGTACTTC | . | . | TRBJ2-7 | TRBV28
CAGGDRDSPLHF | TGTGCCGGCGGGGACAGGGACTCACCCCTCCACTTT | . | TRBD1 | TRBJ1-6 | TRBV30
CASSVGRGTEAFF | TGTGCCAGCAGCGTAGGCCGGGGCACTGAAGCTTTCTTT | . | . | TRBJ1-1 | TRBV9
CASSQRNEQFF | TGTGCCAGCAGCCAGCGGAATGAGCAGTTCTTC | once | . | TRBJ2-1 | TRBV27
CASSFLQGEASYEQYF | TGTGCCAGCAGTTTTTTACAGGGAGAGGCCTCCTACGAGCAGTACTTC | . | . | TRBJ2-7 | TRBV27
CASSLTGIKGNQPQHF | TGTGCCAGCAGTTTAACAGGGATTAAGGGCAATCAGCCCCAGCATTTT | . | . | TRBJ1-5 | TRBV27
CASMVTGRTEAFF | TGTGCCAGCATGGTTACAGGGCGCACTGAAGCTTTCTTT | . | . | TRBJ1-1 | TRBV28
CAWMGRSSYGYTF | TGTGCCTGGATGGGCAGAAGTTCCTATGGCTACACCTTC | . | . | TRBJ1-2 | TRBV30
CASSLETYEQYF | TGTGCCAGCAGCTTAGAGACTTACGAGCAGTACTTC | . | . | TRBJ2-7 | TRBV7-9
CASSPQGDRLANTEAFF | TGTGCCAGCAGCCCTCAGGGGGACAGACTCGCGAACACTGAAGCTTTCTTT | . | TRBD1 | TRBJ1-1 | TRBV4-2
CASSGTEGEKLFF | TGTGCCAGCAGCGGGACAGAGGGCGAAAAACTGTTTTTT | . | TRBD1 | TRBJ1-4 | TRBV6-5
CASRSRGNEQFF | TGCGCCAGCAGGTCGCGGGGGAATGAGCAGTTCTTC | . | TRBD2 | TRBJ2-1 | TRBV5-1
CASSPQGGGLAGGPTQYF | TGTGCCAGTAGTCCCCAGGGAGGTGGACTAGCGGGAGGGCCTACGCAGTATTTT | once | TRBD2 | TRBJ2-3 | TRBV19
CASSLRTGIAGELFF | TGTGCCAGCAGCTTAAGGACAGGGATCGCCGGGGAGCTGTTTTTT | . | TRBD1 | TRBJ2-2 | TRBV11-3
CASSTGLHQETQYF | TGTGCCAGCAGCACCGGACTACACCAAGAGACCCAGTACTTC | . | . | TRBJ2-5 | TRBV7-9
CASSFDTNYGYTF | TGTGCCAGCAGCTTCGACACTAACTATGGCTACACCTTC | . | . | TRBJ1-2 | TRBV11-2
CASSRTGSYGTNEKLFF | TGTGCCAGCAGTAGGACAGGGAGTTACGGCACTAATGAAAAACTGTTTTTT | . | TRBD1 | TRBJ1-4 | TRBV11-2